The sequence of this TCR beta chain was determined in a study of CD4 T cells in relation to SARS-CoV-2 and coronaviruses (dated by TCRdb to about 2021). About the full investigation: In the ViraFEST assay, PBMCs were grown with antigen for approximately ten days, and TCR beta CDR3s were then sequenced to identify antigen-specific clonal expansions. The full convalescent cohort of about a dozen patients had a median age of around 40 years, ranging from roughly 21 to 80 years. Of the 12 convalescent patients, 8 were male and 4 were female, and two of the subjects were Hispanic. HLA restriction was mapped for shared crossreactive spike epitopes using patient-derived lymphoblastoid cell lines. Memory CD4+ T cell crossreactivity between SARS-CoV-2 and common cold coronavirus spike proteins was assessed at the TCR clonotype level in the study. Samples from a few pre-COVID donors and the naive versus memory experiments were sequenced with the Adaptive Biotechnologies TCR-sequencing kit; other data were Illumina-based. A different, Illumina-based TCR-beta assay was used to sequence expansion assays from other donors in the study.

CEF-cultured naive and memory CD4+ T cell DNA received survey-level immunoSEQ TCR-beta sequencing. In the authors' own workflow: Preprocessing removed nonproductive sequences and CDR3s not starting with C, not ending with F or W, or shorter than 7 amino acids. The MANAFEST web app identified antigen-specific clonotypes based on expansion compared with the reference and other culture wells. A clone counted as positive if significantly expanded in 2 of 3 replicate wells versus the reference culture at FDR below 0.05. For a clone to be considered positive, significant expansion relative to all other tandem wells and an odds ratio above 5 were also required. Cultured and uncultured naive and memory CD4+ repertoires were searched for previously identified spike- and CEF-reactive CDR3s. CDR3 homology was quantified as pairwise Levenshtein distance, calculated with the stringdist R package after three terminal residues were trimmed from each end. The immuneACCESS repertoire file appears here via TCRdb, limited to in-frame rearrangements. These files lack a portion of the clones; in checked studies, under half of the deficit traces to unresolved V genes, and the cause of the others is not known. Clone size and V and J calls were adopted from that table, with D and trimming inferred from the DNA. Counted in this sample were 35,000 or so clones; around four fifths of them appeared once. 2.5% to 3.5% of the sample rests with the top ten.

Naive and memory CD4+ T cells were separated from cryopreserved PBMCs by first enriching for CD4 and then performing EasySep naive CD4+ T cell enrichment. For about eleven days, sorted naive or memory CD4+ T cells (about 9.3 x 10^4) were cultured at a 1:1 ratio with T cell-depleted PBMCs and CEF peptides. In general, every peptide culture condition was set up in three replicate wells. Ficoll-Paque PLUS gradient centrifugation was used to isolate PBMCs from either whole blood or leukapheresis product. PBMCs were either used fresh in the expansion assay or cryopreserved at -140 degrees C. The QIAamp Micro DNA Kit was used to extract genomic DNA from the CD4+ T cells. CDR1 and CDR2 were assigned from the germline V gene as SGHTA and FQGTGA. V is trimmed back by 4 bases and J by 4 bases, and the junction contains 2 bases that no gene match accounts for. Reading from cysteine to phenylalanine, the CDR3 counts 15 amino acids. Left in the record is the CDR3 DNA by itself, 45 bases read in frame from the first base.

Study-wide findings and limitations: Pre-pandemic and post-infection samples were not both contributed by any donor, so tracing of the source of pre-existing responses was limited. Since the crossreactivity analysis centred on spike protein, crossreactivity against other viral proteins was not assessed. In about 60% of donors, memory CD4+ clonotypes turned up that crossrecognized SARS-CoV-2 and at least one common cold coronavirus spike. The study was constrained by small numbers of patients and of tested TCRs. Sequencing of naive versus memory cells indicated that the assay detects memory recall responses, not primary responses primed during culture. Significantly weaker SARS-CoV-2-driven expansion was shown by crossreactive clones than by monoreactive clones, consistent with antigenic imprinting.

Remarks on this clone: Which antigen it targets is not known. Base qualities are missing; no much larger clone stands one base away.

This clonotype was obtained from an adult with COVID-19. Sequencing used memory CD4+ T cells from PBMCs, cultured in vitro. Explained via the paper, the cell subset or site label denotes: memory (non-naive) CD4+ T cells. This chain joins TRBV7-3 to TRBJ2-5; 14 junctional bases match TRBD2. For the CDR3, the sequence is CASSYGTSGRETQYF. The DNA sequence is TGTGCCAGCAGCTATGGGACTAGCGGGAGAGAGACCCAGTACTTC. The full variable domain, completed from the reference TRBV7-3 and TRBJ2-5 proteins outside the CDR3, reads GAGVSQTPSNKVTEKGKYVELRCDPISGHTALYWYRQSLGQGPEFLIYFQGTGAADDSGLPNDRFFAVRPEGSVSTLKIQRTERGDSAVYLCASSYGTSGRETQYFGPGTRLLVL.